Sequencing of this TCR beta chain was carried out in a study of Ad26.COV2.S vaccination and SARS-CoV-2 variants. Study-wide results and limits: Total responses of T cells may have been underestimated by the analyses of TCR breadth and depth.

V shed 2 bases and J 1 base; nucleotides not matched to a gene: 8. The CDR3 extends over 16 amino acids. Germline V gene sequence: CDR1 LGHNA, CDR2 YNFKEQ. Treatment meaning: roughly 18 received Ad26.COV2.S at low or high dose, single or two shots; several received placebo; per-sample allocation not given. Vaccine and placebo recipients were sampled on day 63 after the first injection. Donation was by an adult aged 18-55 years who was in Boston. Sequencing used immunoSEQ multiplex PCR; TCRdb keeps in-frame clones, though not all of them. The top ten hold under 2% of the sample, which has 450,000 to 550,000 clones, 80% to 90% seen once. On this clone: Its specificity is unknown.

J is TRBJ2-7 and V is TRBV4-2; 7 bases are shared with TRBD1. This TCR was recovered from a person aged 18-60 years who received the Ad26.COV2.S COVID-19 vaccine or a placebo. The source was peripheral blood, collected in a trial of Ad26.COV2.S vaccine versus placebo. The CDR3 nucleotides are TGTGCCAGCAGCCAACTTGGGACAGCCATATCCTACGAGCAGTACTTC. Protein: CASSQLGTAISYEQYF.